The next 30 T cell receptor beta chains were all read from a single sample in a study of radiation and T cells in renal cell carcinoma. Time point of the sample: baseline pretreatment blood. Treatment specified: 15 Gy SBRT to primary tumor, nephrectomy 4 weeks later. The protocol was immunoSEQ multiplex PCR, while the TCRdb copy is restricted to in-frame clones and leaves out a portion. The sample lists 130,000 or so clones; 70% to 90% were seen once. The material was blood, obtained from a patient whose treatment included radiotherapy and nephrectomy. Receptor source: a woman aged 45-65 years with renal cell carcinoma.

V is TRBV29-1 and J is TRBJ1-1; tentatively, D is TRBD1 (5 bases). Trimming took 6 bases from V and 10 from J, leaving 21 bases between them. The CDR3 is made up of 13 amino acids. Germline lookup yields CDR1 SQVTM and CDR2 ANQGSEA. CDR3 protein: CSVLMLAGLGAFF. The CDR3 nucleotides are TGCAGCGTACTAATGTTGGCAGGGCTGGGAGCTTTCTTT.

J is TRBJ2-1 and V is TRBV2, with D perhaps given as TRBD1 or TRBD2 (6 bases each). The CDR3 sequence is 13 residues long. Germline V gives CDR1 SNHLY, CDR2 FYNNEI. Trimming took 4 bases from V and 6 from J, leaving 10 bases between them. The CDR3 protein is CASSAGAVNEQFF. The DNA for the CDR3 is TGTGCCAGCAGTGCGGGGGCCGTCAATGAGCAGTTCTTC. The complete variable domain, with remaining parts taken from reference TRBV2 and TRBJ2-1, reads EPEVTQTPSHQVTQMGQEVILRCVPISNHLYFYWYRQILGQKVEFLVSFYNNEISEKSEIFDDQFSVERPDGSNFTLKIRSTKLEDSAMYFCASSAGAVNEQFFGPGTRLTVL.

V usage is TRBV4-2 and J usage is TRBJ1-4; no reliable D call. CDR1 is LGHNA and CDR2 is YNFKEQ in the germline V gene. This CDR3 is built from 14 residues. With 0 bases removed from V and 7 bases from J, the gap between germline ends came to 9 bases. Here the CDR3 DNA reads TGTGCCAGCAGCCAAGAAACCCATGGTGAAAAACTGTTTTTT. Amino acid sequence: CASSQETHGEKLFF.

V usage is TRBV15 and J usage is TRBJ2-1; maybe TRBD1 (5 bases). The germline gives CDR1 LNHNV, CDR2 YYDKDF (reference sequence). This CDR3 contains 13 residues. Deletions cut 3 bases from V and 15 bases from J, with 18 bases between. The CDR3 region has the DNA TGTGCCACCAGCAGCAGGACCAGCCCCAGGGTGTTCTTC. Translation: CATSSRTSPRVFF.

This clone was seen a single time. The rearrangement uses TRBV27 and TRBJ2-7, with 13 nucleotides matching TRBD2. CDR1 and CDR2 from the germline V gene are MNHEY and SMNVEV (reference sequence). This CDR3 region has 14 residues. With 4 bases clipped from V and 9 bases from J, the junction kept 6 bases outside the gene matches. The CDR3 sequence: CASSSTRTSGGQYF. For the CDR3, the DNA is TGTGCCAGCAGTTCGACCCGGACTAGCGGGGGGCAGTACTTC.

As DNA, the CDR3 is TGTGCCACCACCGGGGACTTCGACTCCTACGAGCAGTACTTC. Residues: CATTGDFDSYEQYF. V and J are TRBV15 and TRBJ2-7; maybe TRBD2 (6 bases). Germline V gene sequence: CDR1 LNHNV, CDR2 YYDKDF (reference sequence). The CDR3 is 14 amino acids. Trimming shortened V by 7 bases and J by 0 bases, and 13 bases separated the two germline ends.

The chain carries TRBV30 and TRBJ1-2; D ambiguous. The CDR3 spans 14 residues. Trimming pared 8 bases from V and 0 bases from J, leaving 16 bases between. Germline V gene data show CDR1 as GTSNPN and CDR2 as SVGIG (reference sequence). CDR3 region: CAQTSGISNYGYTF. The CDR3 DNA follows: TGTGCCCAGACGTCGGGGATCTCTAACTATGGCTACACCTTC.

This chain joins TRBV7-2 and TRBJ1-4; no clear D gene. V was pared by 5 bases and J by 5 bases, with 9 bases between. The CDR3 is 13 residues long. Germline V gene sequence: CDR1 SGHTA, CDR2 FQGNSA. The CDR3 DNA is TGTGCCAGCAGCGCCCTCCTAAATGAAAAACTGTTTTTT. Its translation: CASSALLNEKLFF.

V usage is TRBV6-6 and J usage is TRBJ2-7; 7 bases fit TRBD1. CDR1 and CDR2 from the germline V gene are MNHNY and SVGAGI (reference sequence). The J segment lost 3 bases and the V segment lost 0 bases, leaving 8 bases of the junction unmatched. CDR3 length: 16 amino acids. Here the CDR3 reads CASSYSVGQRVYEQYF. The CDR3 DNA follows: TGTGCCAGCAGTTACTCAGTGGGACAGAGGGTCTACGAGCAGTACTTC.

The chain couples TRBV27 to TRBJ1-2, with a possible D match to TRBD1 (6 bases). The V end was cut by 6 bases, the J end by 5 bases, with 13 bases between. Germline V gene lookup returns CDR1 MNHEY and CDR2 SMNVEV (reference sequence). This CDR3 has 13 amino acids. CDR3 nucleotide sequence: TGTGCCAGCAGAGCAGGGGCGAGGTATGGCTACACCTTC. Encoded protein: CASRAGARYGYTF.

J is TRBJ1-2 and V is TRBV30, with 7 bases that match TRBD1. V gave up 1 base and J gave up 8 bases; unmatched junction bases: 13. From germline, CDR1 is GTSNPN and CDR2 SVGIG (reference sequence). The CDR3 totals 15 residues. DNA for the CDR3: TGTGCCTGGAGTGGACAGGGTGTCGAGTTGGGAGGCTACACCTTC. Protein sequence: CAWSGQGVELGGYTF.

This clone occurred once. The V gene is TRBV13, the J gene TRBJ1-5; 12 nucleotides align to TRBD1. There are 15 residues in the CDR3. Germline V CDR1 and CDR2: PRHDT, FYEKMQ (reference sequence). J was trimmed by 9 bases and V by 5 bases; bases with no gene match: 8. CDR3 amino acids: CASSVGTGGRWPQHF. In DNA form, the CDR3 reads TGTGCCAGCAGCGTCGGGACAGGGGGCCGTTGGCCCCAGCATTTT.

The V gene is TRBV14, the J gene TRBJ2-5; 7 nucleotides match TRBD1. Germline V CDR1 and CDR2: SGHDN, FVKESK. The CDR3 is 15 amino acids. J gave up 5 bases and V 4 bases, and 10 bases lay outside the gene matches. CDR3: CASSPTQGSVETQYF. The CDR3 DNA reads as TGTGCCAGCAGCCCCACACAGGGGTCGGTGGAGACCCAGTACTTC.

Here the CDR3 DNA reads TGTGCCAGCATCATCAGGGGACGAGGCGAGCAGTACTTC. It translates to CASIIRGRGEQYF. This chain links TRBV2 with TRBJ2-7, with a tentative D call TRBD1 (6 bases). This CDR3 has 13 amino acids. The germline V gene encodes CDR1 SNHLY and CDR2 FYNNEI. The V gene lost 7 bases and the J gene lost 6 bases, with 16 bases spanning the gap. Together with reference TRBV2 and TRBJ2-7, the CDR3 gives the full variable domain: EPEVTQTPSHQVTQMGQEVILRCVPISNHLYFYWYRQILGQKVEFLVSFYNNEISEKSEIFDDQFSVERPDGSNFTLKIRSTKLEDSAMYFCASIIRGRGEQYFGPGTRLTVT.

This clone was seen a handful of times. The gene calls are TRBV7-9 and TRBJ1-2; D is possibly TRBD1 (5 bases). This CDR3 region has 12 residues. V shed 3 bases and J shed 13 bases, with 15 bases lying between them. Germline CDR1 SEHNR, CDR2 FQNEAQ (reference sequence). The CDR3 protein is CASSFNQGPITF. DNA of the CDR3: TGTGCCAGCAGCTTTAATCAGGGCCCAATCACCTTC.

The chain links TRBV4-2 to TRBJ2-7; no firm D call. The CDR3 has 13 amino acids. The V end was cut by 5 bases, the J end by 0 bases, with 8 bases between. Germline CDR1 LGHNA, CDR2 YNFKEQ. The CDR3 bases are TGTGCCAGCAGCGCCCGGAGCTCCTACGAGCAGTACTTC. Amino acids: CASSARSSYEQYF.

The V and J genes are TRBV9 and TRBJ1-1; D is possibly TRBD1 (6 bases). Germline loops: CDR1 SGDLS, CDR2 YYNGEE. This CDR3 contains 16 residues. V shed 0 bases and J shed 5 bases, with 17 bases lying between them. The DNA for the CDR3 is TGTGCCAGCAGCGTAGGCGCAGGGGAAAGTAGAACTGAAGCTTTCTTT. It is translated as CASSVGAGESRTEAFF.

The chain has TRBV10-3 and TRBJ2-7, with unresolved D. With 3 bases removed from V and 0 bases from J, the gap between germline ends came to 9 bases. The CDR3 covers 14 residues. Germline assignment: CDR1 ENHRY and CDR2 SYGVKD. CDR3 bases: TGTGCCATCAGTGAAGGCAGGACCTCCTACGAGCAGTACTTC. Translation: CAISEGRTSYEQYF.

This clone showed up just a few times. The CDR3: CASSTLNPRDYGYTF. The CDR3 DNA reads as TGTGCCAGTAGTACCTTAAACCCCCGGGACTATGGCTACACCTTC. The chain uses TRBV19 and TRBJ1-2; no firm D call. The V and J ends lost 4 bases and 3 bases respectively, with 15 bases between them. Germline V lookup: CDR1 LNHDA, CDR2 SQIVND (reference sequence). This CDR3 is 15 amino acids long.

The rearrangement uses TRBV10-2 and TRBJ2-3; D perhaps matches TRBD2 (6 bases). The V end lost 4 bases, the J end lost 5 bases, and 13 bases lay between the germline ends. The CDR3 has 14 residues. CDR1 and CDR2 from the germline V gene are WSHSY and SAAADI. The CDR3 reads CASSVGGARDTQYF. CDR3 bases: TGCGCCAGCAGTGTAGGAGGGGCGAGAGATACGCAGTATTTT.

This rearrangement joins TRBV5-1 to TRBJ2-7; unclear D gene. The CDR3 is 15 residues long. V dropped 4 bases and J dropped 3 bases, with 17 bases sitting between them. Germline V lookup: CDR1 SGHRS, CDR2 YFSETQ. CDR3 in DNA: TGCGCCAGCAGCCGTAGGAAAGGAGAAAGCTACGAGCAGTACTTC. As protein: CASSRRKGESYEQYF.

The CDR3 DNA reads TGCGCCAGCAGCCCTGGGACCCTTAACACCAAAAACATTCAGTACTTC. Protein: CASSPGTLNTKNIQYF. The rearrangement joins TRBV5-1 to TRBJ2-4; the D call may be TRBD1 or TRBD2 (5 bases each). V was pared by 4 bases and J by 2 bases, with 16 bases between. CDR3 length: 16 amino acids. The germline V gene encodes CDR1 SGHRS and CDR2 YFSETQ.

The chain recombines TRBV6-5 with TRBJ2-7, with D uncertain. The CDR3 is 12 residues long. The germline gives CDR1 MNHEY, CDR2 SVGAGI. V lost 7 bases to trimming and J lost 6 bases, with 13 bases between them. The CDR3 here is CASKGRYSEQYF. Here the CDR3 DNA reads TGTGCCAGCAAGGGCAGGTATAGCGAGCAGTACTTC.

The chain joins TRBV2 to TRBJ1-2; no firm D call. V dropped 3 bases and J dropped 8 bases, with 13 bases sitting between them. CDR1 is SNHLY and CDR2 is FYNNEI in the germline V gene. This CDR3 has 13 residues. The CDR3 DNA is TGTGCCAGCAGTGATGGCAGGCGTGAGGGCTACACCTTC. Translated, it gives CASSDGRREGYTF.

V is TRBV5-1 and J is TRBJ1-1, with a possible D match to TRBD1 (6 bases). Germline lookup yields CDR1 SGHRS and CDR2 YFSETQ. V was shortened by 3 bases and J by 0 bases, with 21 bases between the two germline ends. The CDR3 extends over 18 amino acids. The CDR3 spells CASSSSGTSMVMNTEAFF. The DNA of the CDR3 is TGCGCCAGCAGCTCTTCCGGGACATCAATGGTCATGAACACTGAAGCTTTCTTT.

This clone was found once. The rearrangement links TRBV5-4 to TRBJ1-4; 9 bases line up with TRBD1. CDR1 and CDR2 (germline): SGHNT, YYREEE (reference sequence). CDR3 size: 15 residues. Unmatched junction bases numbered 6, after V lost 1 base and J lost 8 bases. CDR3 nucleotides: TGTGCCAGCAGCTTGTCTAGACAGGGGGACGAAAAACTGTTTTTT. This sequence encodes CASSLSRQGDEKLFF.

This chain connects TRBV19 to TRBJ2-3, with TRBD1 matching over 10 bases. The CDR3 extends over 20 amino acids. Germline values: CDR1 LNHDA, CDR2 SQIVND (reference sequence). V lost 5 bases, J lost 2 bases, and 19 bases stayed unmatched. CDR3 sequence (DNA): TGTGCCAGTAGTGCCCTATTTATCCCGGGGGGGACAGGGGACACAGATACGCAGTATTTT. This encodes CASSALFIPGGTGDTDTQYF.

The chain employs TRBV5-1 and TRBJ2-3; D unclear. The CDR3 covers 11 residues. The germline V gene encodes CDR1 SGHRS and CDR2 YFSETQ. Trimming pared 7 bases from V and 3 bases from J, leaving 6 bases between. For the CDR3, the DNA is TGCGCCAGCGGTTCGACAGATACGCAGTATTTT. It yields the protein CASGSTDTQYF. Filled out from reference TRBV5-1 and TRBJ2-3, the complete variable domain reads KAGVTQTPRYLIKTRGQQVTLSCSPISGHRSVSWYQQTPGQGLQFLFEYFSETQRNKGNFPGRFSGRQFSNSRSEMNVSTLELGDSALYLCASGSTDTQYFGPGTRLTVL.

The J gene is TRBJ2-1, the V gene TRBV19, with no clear D. V shed 3 bases and J shed 1 base, with 13 bases lying between them. The germline V gene has CDR1 LNHDA and CDR2 SQIVND (reference sequence). There are 16 residues in the CDR3. CDR3 loop: CASSIRASQSYNEQFF. The CDR3 DNA reads TGTGCCAGTAGTATTCGAGCAAGCCAATCCTACAATGAGCAGTTCTTC.

The chain uses TRBV4-1 and TRBJ2-3, with 16 bases that match TRBD2. Germline V gives CDR1 MGHRA, CDR2 YSYEKL. Trimming at V came to 4 bases and at J to 0 bases, leaving 10 bases not matched to a gene. The CDR3 is 20 amino acids. For the CDR3, the DNA is TGCGCCAGCAGCCCCCGTGCCGGGACTAGCGGGGGGGGTAGCACAGATACGCAGTATTTT. Its protein product is CASSPRAGTSGGGSTDTQYF.